This TCR beta chain was observed in a study of shared clonotypes between healthy human individuals. Overall study: Each donor's CD4 naive and CD4 memory cells filled three plates apiece, CD8 naive two, and CD8 memory one. General study points: Rarefaction exposed incomplete sorted-subset sequencing despite large depth. Researchers sampled only blood; tissue repertoires likely differ. The study drew on few donors, limiting represented genetic and exposure-history diversity.

On this clone: As yet, its antigen is unknown.

CD45RO-negative, CCR7-positively selected cells formed the naive CD8 fraction, excluding terminally differentiated effector memory CD45RA+ cells. Profiled with immunoSEQ multiplex PCR; TCRdb holds only in-frame clones, not every one. This sample has just over 2,000,000 clones, with about 95% found just once. Germline CDR1 and CDR2: SNHLY and FYNNEI. The CDR3 consists of 14 residues. Trimming stripped 7 bases from V and 3 bases from J, with 16 bases between. This clonotype was sampled from a man aged 18 to 30 in good health. Sequencing used naive CD8+ T cells sorted from blood. The chain is built from TRBV2 and TRBJ2-7; D is perhaps TRBD1 or TRBD2 (5 bases each). CDR3: CASNSGTDYYEQYF. The CDR3 DNA reads TGTGCCAGCAACTCCGGGACGGATTACTACGAGCAGTACTTC.